This T cell receptor beta chain was recovered during a study of blood T cell repertoires in COVID-19. Overall study: COVID-19 samples collected from the United States, Italy and Spain covered acute and convalescent phases.

Profiling relied on immunoSEQ multiplex PCR, and the TCRdb table lists in-frame clones only, not all of them. In the table there are some 150,000 clones, about 80% of which are singletons. J was trimmed by 0 bases and V by 3 bases; bases with no gene match: 10. The germline V gene has CDR1 KGHSH and CDR2 LQKENI. The CDR3 consists of 18 residues. This sequence originates from a man aged 50 or older who had recovered from COVID-19. Sequencing was done on a sample of PBMCs or T cells enriched from blood (not recorded which). V usage is TRBV18 and J usage is TRBJ1-5, with TRBD1 matching over 8 bases. The CDR3 region is CASSPDRGLGYSNQPQHF. The CDR3, as DNA: TGTGCCAGCTCACCCGACAGGGGTTTGGGGTATAGCAATCAGCCCCAGCATTTT.